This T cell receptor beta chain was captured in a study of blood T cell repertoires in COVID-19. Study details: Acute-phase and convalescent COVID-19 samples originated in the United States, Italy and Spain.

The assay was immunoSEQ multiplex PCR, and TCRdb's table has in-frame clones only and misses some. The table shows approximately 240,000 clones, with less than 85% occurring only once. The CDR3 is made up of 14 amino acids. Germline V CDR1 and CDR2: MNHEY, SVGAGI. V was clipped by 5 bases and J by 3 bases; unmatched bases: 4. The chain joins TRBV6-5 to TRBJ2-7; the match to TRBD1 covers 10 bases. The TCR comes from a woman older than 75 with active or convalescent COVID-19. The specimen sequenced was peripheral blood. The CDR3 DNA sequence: TGTGCCAGCAGTCGGGACAGGGGTGTCTACGAGCAGTACTTC. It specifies CASSRDRGVYEQYF.